This entry features one T cell receptor (beta chain) sequence. No antigen is known for it. The record originates from a study of OX40 agonist ivuxolimab in advanced cancers. Whole-study findings and limits: Clonal expansion from baseline to week 6 occurred in both CD4+ and CD8+ T cells.

This table comes from immunoSEQ multiplex PCR, and its TCRdb copy is limited to in-frame clones, with some not included. Of about 75,000 clones detected, over 85% appear once; the ten largest clones hold around 0.35%. CDR3 size: 15 residues. Losses at the gene ends were 4 bases for V and 5 bases for J; bases not matched to a gene: 10. CDR1 and CDR2 from the germline V gene are SEHNR and FQNEAQ (reference sequence). Sequences were derived from CD4+ or CD8+ T cells sorted from blood, sampled in a trial of the OX40 agonist ivuxolimab. The source is an adult with an advanced solid tumor such as melanoma, head and neck, liver or kidney cancer. The rearrangement uses TRBV7-9 and TRBJ2-5, with 7 bases aligning to TRBD2. The CDR3 nucleotides read TGTGCCAGCAGCTCATCGAGGGAGGGTTTGGAGACCCAGTACTTC. The encoded protein is CASSSSREGLETQYF.